The TCR beta chain under discussion was sequenced for a study of T-cell reconstitution after alpha-beta-depleted transplantation in children. With 4 bases removed from V and 0 bases from J, the gap between germline ends came to 9 bases. The CDR3 has 15 residues. This clonotype was observed at least ten times. It was with unique molecular identifiers that the TCRbeta library was prepared. One entry per CDR3 protein results from TCRdb running MiXCR on the PCR reads. This sample has fewer than 450,000 distinct CDR3 sequences; under 20% occur once, and the top ten carry around 38%. The chain recombines TRBV12-3 or TRBV12-4 with TRBJ2-2; D may correspond to TRBD1 or TRBD2 (5 bases each). Material: PBMCs, mostly from graft donor cells, obtained 360 days after TCRalphabeta/CD19-depleted stem cell transplant. The origin of this receptor is a male patient between 2 and 10 years old who had a stem cell transplant for acute lymphoblastic leukemia, so the T cells may come from the graft donor. The CDR3 nucleotides read TGTGCCAGCAGTTCCGGGACGGCGAACACCGGGGAGCTGTTTTTT. Its protein is CASSSGTANTGELFF.